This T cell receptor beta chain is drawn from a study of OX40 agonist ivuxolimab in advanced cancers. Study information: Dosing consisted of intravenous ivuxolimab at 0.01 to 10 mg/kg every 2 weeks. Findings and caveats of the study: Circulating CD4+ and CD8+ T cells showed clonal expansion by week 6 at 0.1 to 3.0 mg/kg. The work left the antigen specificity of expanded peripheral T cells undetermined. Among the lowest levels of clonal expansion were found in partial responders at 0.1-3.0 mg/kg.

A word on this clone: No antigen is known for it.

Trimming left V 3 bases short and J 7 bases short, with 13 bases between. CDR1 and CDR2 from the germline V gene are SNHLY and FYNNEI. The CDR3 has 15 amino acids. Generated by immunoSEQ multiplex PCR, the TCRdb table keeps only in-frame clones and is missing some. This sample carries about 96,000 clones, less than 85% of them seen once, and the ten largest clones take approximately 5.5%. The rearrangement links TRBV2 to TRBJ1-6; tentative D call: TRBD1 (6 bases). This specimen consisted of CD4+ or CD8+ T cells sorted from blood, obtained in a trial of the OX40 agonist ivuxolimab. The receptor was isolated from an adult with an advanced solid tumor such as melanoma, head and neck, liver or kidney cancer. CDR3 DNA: TGTGCCAGCAGTGAGACTGAGACAGGCAATTCACCCCTCCACTTT. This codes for CASSETETGNSPLHF.